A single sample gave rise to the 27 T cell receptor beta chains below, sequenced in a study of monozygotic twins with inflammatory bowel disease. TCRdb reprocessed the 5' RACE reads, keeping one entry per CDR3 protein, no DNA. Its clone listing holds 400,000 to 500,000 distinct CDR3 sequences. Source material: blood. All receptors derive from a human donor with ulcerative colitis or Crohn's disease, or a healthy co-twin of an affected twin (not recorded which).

CDR3 sequence: CASSQEQSSTDTQYF. V usage is TRBV4-2 and J usage is TRBJ2-3; without DNA, the TCRdb call of TRBD2 cannot be checked. CDR3 length: 15 residues. CDR1 is LGHNA, CDR2 YNFKEQ, per germline.

The CDR3 loop is CASSQVSNSPLHF. V gene TRBV3-1 combines with J gene TRBJ1-6. Germline lookup yields CDR1 LGHDT and CDR2 YNNKEL (reference sequence). The CDR3 loop spans 13 amino acids.

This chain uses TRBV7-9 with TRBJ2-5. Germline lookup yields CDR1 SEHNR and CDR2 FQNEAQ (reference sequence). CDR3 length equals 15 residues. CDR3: CASSLNALPWETQYF.

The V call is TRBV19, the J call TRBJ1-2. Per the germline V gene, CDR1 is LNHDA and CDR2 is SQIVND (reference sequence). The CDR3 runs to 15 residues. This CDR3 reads CASKGDFRDNYGYTF.

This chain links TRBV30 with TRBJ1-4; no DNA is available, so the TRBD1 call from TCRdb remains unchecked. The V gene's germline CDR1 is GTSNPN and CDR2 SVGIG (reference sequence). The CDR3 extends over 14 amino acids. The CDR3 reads CAWSDRGVREKLFF.

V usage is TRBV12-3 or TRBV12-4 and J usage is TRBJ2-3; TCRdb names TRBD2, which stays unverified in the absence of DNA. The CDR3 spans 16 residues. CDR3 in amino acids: CASSLVLAGPTDTQYF.

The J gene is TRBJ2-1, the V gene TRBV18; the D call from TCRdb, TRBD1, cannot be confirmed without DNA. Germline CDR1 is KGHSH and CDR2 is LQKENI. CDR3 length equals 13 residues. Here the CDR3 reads CASSPAQTWRKFF.

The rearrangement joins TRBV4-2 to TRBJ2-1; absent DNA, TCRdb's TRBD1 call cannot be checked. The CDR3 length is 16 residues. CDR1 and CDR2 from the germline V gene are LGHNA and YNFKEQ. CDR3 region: CASSQEDGGHRNEQFF.

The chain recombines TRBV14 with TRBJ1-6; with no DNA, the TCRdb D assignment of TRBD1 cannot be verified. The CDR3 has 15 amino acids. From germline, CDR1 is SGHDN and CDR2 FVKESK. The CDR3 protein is CASSQIGQGNSPLHF.

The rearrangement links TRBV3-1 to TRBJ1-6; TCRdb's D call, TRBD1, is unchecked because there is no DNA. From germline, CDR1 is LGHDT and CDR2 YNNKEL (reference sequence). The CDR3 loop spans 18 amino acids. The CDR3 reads CASSPSGQVWEYNSPLHF.

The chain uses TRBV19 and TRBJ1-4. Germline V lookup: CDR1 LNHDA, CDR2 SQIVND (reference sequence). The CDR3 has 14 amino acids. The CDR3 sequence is CASRKQATNEKLFF.

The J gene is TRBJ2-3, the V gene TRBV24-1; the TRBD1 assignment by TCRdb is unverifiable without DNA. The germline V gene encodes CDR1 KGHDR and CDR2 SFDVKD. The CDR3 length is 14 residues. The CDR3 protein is CATSGTGSPDTQYF.

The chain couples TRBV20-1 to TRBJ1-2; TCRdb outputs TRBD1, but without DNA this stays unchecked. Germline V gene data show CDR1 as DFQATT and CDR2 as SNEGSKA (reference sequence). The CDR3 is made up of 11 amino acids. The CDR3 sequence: CSARGSYGYTF.

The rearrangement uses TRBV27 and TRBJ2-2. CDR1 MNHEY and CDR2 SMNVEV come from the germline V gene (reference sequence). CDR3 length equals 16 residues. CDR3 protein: CASSNPGVWDTGELFF.

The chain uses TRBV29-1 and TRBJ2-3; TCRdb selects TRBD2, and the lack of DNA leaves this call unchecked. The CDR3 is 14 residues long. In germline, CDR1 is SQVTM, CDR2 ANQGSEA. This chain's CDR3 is CNSLAGGWADTQYF.

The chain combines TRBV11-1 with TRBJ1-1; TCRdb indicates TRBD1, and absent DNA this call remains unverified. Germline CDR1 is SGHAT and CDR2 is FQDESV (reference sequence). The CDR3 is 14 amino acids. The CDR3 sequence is CASSRDRGMSEAFF.

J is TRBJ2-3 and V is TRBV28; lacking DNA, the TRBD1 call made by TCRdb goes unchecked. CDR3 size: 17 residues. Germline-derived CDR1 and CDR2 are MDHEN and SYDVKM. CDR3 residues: CASSFRGGQLATDTQYF.

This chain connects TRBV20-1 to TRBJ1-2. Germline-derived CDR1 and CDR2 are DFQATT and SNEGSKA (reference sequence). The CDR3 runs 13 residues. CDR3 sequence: CSARGGGTWSYTF.

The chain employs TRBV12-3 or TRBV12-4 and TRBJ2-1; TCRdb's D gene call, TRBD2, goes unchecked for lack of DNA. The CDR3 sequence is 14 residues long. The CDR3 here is CASSWYGPTNEQFF.

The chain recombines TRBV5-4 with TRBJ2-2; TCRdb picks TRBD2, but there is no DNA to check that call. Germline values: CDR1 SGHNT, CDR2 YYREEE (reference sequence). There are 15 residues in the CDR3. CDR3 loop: CASSLGTPHTGELFF.

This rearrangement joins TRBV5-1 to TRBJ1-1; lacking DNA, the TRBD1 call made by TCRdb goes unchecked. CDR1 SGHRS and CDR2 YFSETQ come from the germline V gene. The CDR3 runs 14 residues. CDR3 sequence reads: CASSDTGATLEAFF.

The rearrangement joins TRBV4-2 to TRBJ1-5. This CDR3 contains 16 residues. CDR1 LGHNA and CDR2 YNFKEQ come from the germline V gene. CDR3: CASSPEVGRGNQPQHF.

The CDR3: CASSKAQGFNGYTF. The chain recombines TRBV7-2 with TRBJ1-2; as DNA is missing, the TRBD1 call by TCRdb cannot be tested. In germline, CDR1 is SGHTA, CDR2 FQGNSA. The CDR3 sequence is 14 residues long. The complete variable domain, with remaining parts taken from reference TRBV7-2 and TRBJ1-2, reads GAGVSQSPSNKVTEKGKDVELRCDPISGHTALYWYRQSLGQGLEFLIYFQGNSAPDKSGLPSDRFSAERTGGSVSTLTIQRTQQEDSAVYLCASSKAQGFNGYTFGSGTRLTVV.

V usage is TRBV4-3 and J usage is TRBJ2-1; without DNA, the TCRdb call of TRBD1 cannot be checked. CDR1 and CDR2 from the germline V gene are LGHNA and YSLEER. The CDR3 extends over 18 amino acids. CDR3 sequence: CASSQDISARDPYNEQFF.

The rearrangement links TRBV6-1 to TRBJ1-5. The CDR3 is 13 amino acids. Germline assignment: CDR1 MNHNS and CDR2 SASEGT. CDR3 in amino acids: CASSGYFSQPQHF.

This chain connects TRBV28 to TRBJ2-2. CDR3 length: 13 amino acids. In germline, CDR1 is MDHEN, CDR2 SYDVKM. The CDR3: CASSLGIPGELFF.

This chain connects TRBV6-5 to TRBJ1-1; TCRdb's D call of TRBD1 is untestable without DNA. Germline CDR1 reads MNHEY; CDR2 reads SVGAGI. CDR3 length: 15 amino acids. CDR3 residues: CASSSRQGGNTEAFF.